Listed here are 28 T cell receptor beta chains from one sample, sequenced in a study of blood T cell repertoires in COVID-19. Assay used: immunoSEQ multiplex PCR; TCRdb lists only in-frame clones, some missing. Of roughly 70,000 clones listed, roughly 88% are singletons. The sequencing input was peripheral blood. These receptors all stem from a man between 50 and 59 years old with COVID-19, enrolled during active disease.

The V and J genes are TRBV30 and TRBJ1-6; the D is unclear. This CDR3 has 15 residues. Germline loops: CDR1 GTSNPN, CDR2 SVGIG (reference sequence). V was trimmed by 1 base and J by 0 bases, leaving 7 bases between them. The CDR3 loop reads CAWSGPSSYNSPLHF. CDR3 bases: TGTGCCTGGAGTGGCCCGAGCTCCTATAATTCACCCCTCCACTTT.

The J gene is TRBJ2-7, the V gene TRBV7-2; 11 positions agree with TRBD2. The CDR3 covers 15 residues. V gave up 1 base and J gave up 7 bases; unmatched junction bases: 6. Looked up from germline, CDR1 is SGHTA and CDR2 is FQGNSA. The CDR3 bases are TGTGCCAGCAGCTTAGTAATAGCGGGGGGGAGGGAGCAGTACTTC. Its translation: CASSLVIAGGREQYF.

The chain carries TRBV7-3 and TRBJ2-2; 12 bases match TRBD2. Per germline, CDR1 SGHTA and CDR2 FQGTGA. The CDR3 is 19 amino acids. Losses at the gene ends were 5 bases for V and 4 bases for J; bases not matched to a gene: 14. The chain's CDR3 is CASSLKSPLAGGRTGELFF. The DNA of the CDR3 is TGTGCCAGCAGCCTCAAGTCACCCCTAGCGGGAGGGCGCACCGGGGAGCTGTTTTTT.

The CDR3 DNA sequence: TGTGCCAGCAGTTACTCGCTAGACTTTCCTTACGAGCAGTACTTC. Translating gives CASSYSLDFPYEQYF. The J gene is TRBJ2-7, the V gene TRBV6-5; D is undetermined. From germline, CDR1 is MNHEY and CDR2 SVGAGI. V was clipped by 0 bases and J by 4 bases, with 13 bases between them. This CDR3 region has 15 residues.

This chain joins TRBV9 and TRBJ2-7; maybe TRBD2 (7 bases). V gave up 3 bases and J gave up 3 bases, with 19 bases separating them. This CDR3 is built from 16 residues. Germline V gives CDR1 SGDLS, CDR2 YYNGEE. The CDR3 loop reads CASSAGGAQTHYEQYF. The CDR3 DNA sequence: TGTGCCAGCAGCGCTGGGGGGGCACAGACTCACTACGAGCAGTACTTC.

The chain carries TRBV18 and TRBJ2-1, with 14 bases aligning to TRBD2. The germline gives CDR1 KGHSH, CDR2 LQKENI. This CDR3 comprises 15 residues. Trimming cost V 4 bases and J 6 bases; bases outside gene matches: 2. CDR3 nucleotide sequence: TGTGCCAGCTCACTAGGGACTAGCGGGAGCAATGAGCAGTTCTTC. Protein product: CASSLGTSGSNEQFF.

The chain employs TRBV9 and TRBJ1-3, with TRBD1 as a possible D gene (5 bases). Trimming removed 5 bases at V and 0 bases at J, with 12 bases between. CDR1 is SGDLS, CDR2 YYNGEE, per germline. This CDR3 contains 15 residues. The CDR3 nucleotides read TGTGCCAGCAGTGGGGCCGGCAACTCTGGAAACACCATATATTTT. Translation: CASSGAGNSGNTIYF.

The V gene is TRBV14, the J gene TRBJ1-1; 7 bases line up with TRBD1. The junction had 5 bases not matched to a gene; V was cut back by 2 bases and J by 2 bases. The length of the CDR3 is 15 residues. Germline loops: CDR1 SGHDN, CDR2 FVKESK. Here the CDR3 reads CASSQLTGRNTEAFF. The CDR3 DNA sequence: TGTGCCAGCAGCCAACTGACAGGGAGAAACACTGAAGCTTTCTTT.

The chain uses TRBV4-1 and TRBJ2-2, with D uncertain. Germline V lookup: CDR1 MGHRA, CDR2 YSYEKL. Between the trimmed V and J ends, which lost 1 base and 6 bases, there was a span of 6 bases. There are 13 residues in the CDR3. CDR3 bases: TGCGCCAGCAGCCAAGTAATCTCCGGGGAGCTGTTTTTT. Translating it yields CASSQVISGELFF.

The J gene is TRBJ1-1, the V gene TRBV27, with D possibly being TRBD1 (5 bases). The CDR3 extends over 16 amino acids. V was trimmed by 4 bases and J by 4 bases, leaving 19 bases between them. Germline V CDR1 and CDR2: MNHEY, SMNVEV (reference sequence). The CDR3 loop reads CASSSRAVTRGTEAFF. Written as DNA, the CDR3 is TGTGCCAGCAGTTCACGTGCCGTTACAAGGGGCACTGAAGCTTTCTTT.

The chain recombines TRBV5-1 with TRBJ1-3; D unclear. The CDR3 contains 15 residues. With 0 bases removed from V and 8 bases from J, the gap between germline ends came to 15 bases. The germline gives CDR1 SGHRS, CDR2 YFSETQ. CDR3 in amino acids: CASSLGHFGMDTIYF. For the CDR3, the DNA is TGCGCCAGCAGCTTGGGACACTTTGGAATGGACACCATATATTTT.

The gene calls are TRBV6-2 or TRBV6-3 and TRBJ2-2, with D tentatively TRBD1 (5 bases). CDR1 is MNHEY and CDR2 is SVGEGT in the germline V gene. Trimming shortened V by 4 bases and J by 5 bases, and 8 bases separated the two germline ends. The CDR3 totals 13 residues. CDR3 in amino acids: CASSLRQTGELFF. Here the CDR3 DNA reads TGTGCCAGCAGTTTAAGACAGACCGGGGAGCTGTTTTTT.

The rearrangement joins TRBV6-6 to TRBJ2-3; 12 nucleotides agree with TRBD2. Per the germline V gene, CDR1 is MNHNY and CDR2 is SVGAGI (reference sequence). CDR3 length equals 15 residues. Germline trimming cut 7 bases from V and 6 bases from J; bases unmatched to any gene: 8. The CDR3, as DNA: TGTGCCAGCACTTGGACTAGCGGGACGGTGGATACGCAGTATTTT. This gives the protein CASTWTSGTVDTQYF.

The rearrangement joins TRBV10-3 to TRBJ1-2; 9 bases are a match to TRBD1. Trimming took 2 bases from V and 6 from J; bases not matched to a gene: 10. The CDR3 loop spans 16 amino acids. CDR1 ENHRY and CDR2 SYGVKD come from the germline V gene. CDR3 region: CAISERGQGPGDGYTF. In DNA form, the CDR3 reads TGTGCCATCAGTGAGCGGGGACAGGGCCCTGGGGATGGCTACACCTTC.

This chain uses TRBV7-2 with TRBJ2-7; no definite D call. V was cut by 2 bases and J by 5 bases, with 19 bases left in between. The CDR3 contains 16 residues. Germline values: CDR1 SGHTA, CDR2 FQGNSA. The DNA for the CDR3 is TGTGCCAGCAGCTTACCAGGCAGGATGGTCCGGAACGAGCAGTACTTC. It encodes CASSLPGRMVRNEQYF.

CDR3 in DNA: TGTGCCAGCAGCTTAGATCGGGGGGTAGAAAAACTGTTTTTT. The encoded protein is CASSLDRGVEKLFF. The chain couples TRBV11-2 to TRBJ1-4, with TRBD1 as a possible D gene (5 bases). The CDR3 is made up of 14 amino acids. Trimming removed 0 bases from V and 8 bases from J, with 10 bases in between. CDR1 and CDR2 from the germline V gene are SGHAT and FQNNGV.

This clone has just one count. The chain is built from TRBV5-4 and TRBJ1-2, with D perhaps matching TRBD1 (6 bases). The length of the CDR3 is 13 residues. Trimming pared 4 bases from V and 2 bases from J, leaving 9 bases between. CDR1 and CDR2 from the germline V gene are SGHNT and YYREEE (reference sequence). CDR3 region: CASSRQGNYGYTF. The CDR3 DNA follows: TGTGCCAGCAGCCGCCAGGGGAACTATGGCTACACCTTC.

In its sample, this clone was seen once. Distinct nucleotide sequences in the sample also encode this CDR3. This chain joins TRBV7-8 and TRBJ2-1; possibly TRBD2 for D (5 bases). Looked up from germline, CDR1 is SGHVS and CDR2 is FQNEAQ. The CDR3 length is 16 residues. The V end lost 3 bases, the J end lost 6 bases, and 18 bases lay between the germline ends. The CDR3 DNA reads TGTGCCAGCAGCTTTAGGCGGGTTTCTCATGTCAATGAGCAGTTCTTC. Protein sequence: CASSFRRVSHVNEQFF. Variable domain in full (rest from reference TRBV7-8 and TRBJ2-1): GAGVSQSPRYKVAKRGQDVALRCDPISGHVSLFWYQQALGQGPEFLTYFQNEAQLDKSGLPSDRFFAERPEGSVSTLKIQRTQQEDSAVYLCASSFRRVSHVNEQFFGPGTRLTVL.

In its sample, this clone was seen a few times. The chain combines TRBV27 with TRBJ1-1; 8 bases agree with TRBD1. V lost 2 bases to trimming and J lost 4 bases; unmatched junction nucleotides: 12. There are 17 residues in the CDR3. Germline V gene data show CDR1 as MNHEY and CDR2 as SMNVEV (reference sequence). CDR3: CASSLQGARWMATEAFF. As DNA, the CDR3 is TGTGCCAGCAGTTTACAGGGGGCGCGATGGATGGCCACTGAAGCTTTCTTT.

The rearrangement joins TRBV19 to TRBJ2-3, with TRBD2 identical over 10 bases. The germline V gene has CDR1 LNHDA and CDR2 SQIVND (reference sequence). V lost 6 bases and J lost 0; bases outside the gene matches: 3. The CDR3 totals 15 residues. The DNA for the CDR3 is TGTGCCAGTAGCCTGACTAGCGGGAGCACAGATACGCAGTATTTT. Amino acids: CASSLTSGSTDTQYF.

The V gene is TRBV24-1, the J gene TRBJ2-5; 10 bases are a match to TRBD2. The germline V gene has CDR1 KGHDR and CDR2 SFDVKD. The CDR3 length is 18 residues. V lost 5 bases to trimming and J lost 0 bases; unmatched junction nucleotides: 11. The chain's CDR3 is CATSAIGIGLADQETQYF. The CDR3 DNA reads TGTGCCACCAGTGCGATTGGCATTGGACTAGCGGACCAAGAGACCCAGTACTTC.

This rearrangement joins TRBV7-9 to TRBJ2-1; 8 positions match TRBD2. J gave up 5 bases and V 0 bases, and 12 bases lay outside the gene matches. The germline CDR1 and CDR2 sequences are SEHNR and FQNEAQ (reference sequence). This CDR3 is built from 18 residues. Here the CDR3 reads CASSLAPRGAGADNEQFF. The CDR3 bases are TGTGCCAGCAGCTTAGCTCCCCGAGGAGCGGGAGCGGACAATGAGCAGTTCTTC.

This rearrangement joins TRBV4-2 to TRBJ1-4; maybe TRBD1 (5 bases). The CDR3 runs to 14 residues. V gave up 4 bases and J gave up 7 bases, with 13 bases separating them. The germline gives CDR1 LGHNA, CDR2 YNFKEQ. CDR3 in amino acids: CASSRGRDGEKLFF. In DNA form, the CDR3 reads TGTGCCAGCAGCCGGGGCAGGGATGGTGAAAAACTGTTTTTT.

The CDR3 protein is CAISDSGQGAKSGYTF. DNA of the CDR3: TGTGCCATCAGTGACTCCGGACAGGGGGCGAAGAGCGGCTACACCTTC. The chain couples TRBV10-3 to TRBJ1-2; 11 bases fit TRBD1. The CDR3 totals 16 residues. J gave up 8 bases and V 3 bases, and 11 bases lay outside the gene matches. Germline V gene sequence: CDR1 ENHRY, CDR2 SYGVKD.

This chain uses TRBV4-3 with TRBJ2-1; D might be TRBD1 (5 bases). This CDR3 is 15 amino acids long. Germline-derived CDR1 and CDR2 are LGHNA and YSLEER. With 0 bases removed from V and 6 bases from J, the gap between germline ends came to 12 bases. In DNA, the CDR3 is TGCGCCAGCAGCCAAGACGGACAAACGCTCAATGAGCAGTTCTTC. Its protein is CASSQDGQTLNEQFF.

The chain combines TRBV6-6 with TRBJ2-1; a weak D match, TRBD2 (6 bases). CDR3 length equals 14 residues. The germline gives CDR1 MNHNY, CDR2 SVGAGI (reference sequence). V was cut by 5 bases and J by 4 bases, with 12 bases left in between. The CDR3 is CASSQRTIYNEQFF. CDR3 coding DNA: TGTGCCAGCAGTCAGAGGACTATTTACAATGAGCAGTTCTTC.

This chain connects TRBV18 to TRBJ2-1; the D gene is possibly TRBD2 (6 bases). Germline CDR1 and CDR2: KGHSH and LQKENI. The ends were cut back, 3 bases at V and 0 bases at J, with 12 bases in the middle. The CDR3 length is 16 residues. The CDR3, as DNA: TGTGCCAGCTCACCCCGGGGGAGCTACTCCTACAATGAGCAGTTCTTC. This gives the protein CASSPRGSYSYNEQFF.

This chain connects TRBV7-9 to TRBJ1-2; 10 bases map to TRBD1. CDR1 is SEHNR and CDR2 is FQNEAQ in the germline V gene (reference sequence). V was pared by 5 bases and J by 8 bases, with 5 bases of the junction left unmatched. The CDR3 is 13 residues long. The CDR3 bases are TGTGCCAGCAGCCCCGGACAGGGGGACGGCTACACCTTC. Encoded protein: CASSPGQGDGYTF.